This T cell receptor (beta chain) was retrieved from a study of siplizumab effects on memory and regulatory T cells. The method was immunoSEQ multiplex PCR; TCRdb's version includes in-frame clones alone and lacks a portion of them. This table holds some 100,000 clones, about 94% found once. V was shortened by 8 bases and J by 7 bases, with 15 bases between the two germline ends. This CDR3 region has 12 residues. CDR1 is SGHTA, CDR2 FQGTGA, per germline. Study-wide findings and caveats: Whether the proliferating Tregs (from siplizumab cultures) were suppressive was not confirmed.

This clone was detected once. Its antigen is not identified. The sequence was collected from a human donor in good health. The gene calls are TRBV7-3 and TRBJ2-7, with D possibly matching TRBD2 (5 bases). Sequenced: non-Treg CD4+ T cells sorted from blood. In nucleotides, the CDR3 is TGTGCCAGCTCGGGGTCTACGATAGAGCAGTACTTC. Its protein is CASSGSTIEQYF.